This entry describes one TCR beta chain. Its cognate antigen is unknown. The data stem from a study of cytomegalovirus exposure and HLA in healthy donors. The CDR3 covers 15 residues. V lost 0 bases, J lost 4 bases, and 1 base stayed unmatched. Germline-derived CDR1 and CDR2 are SGHAT and FQNNGV. Study conclusions and caveats: The likely explanation for a cluster of highly shared sequence variants was sequencing artifact. After further analysis at a later stage, around 17,000 TCR beta sequences were associated with HLA alleles at 0.05 false discovery rate. Researchers catalogued 150 or so TCR beta chains as cytomegalovirus-associated.

Use of 60 Vbeta and 13 Jbeta primers characterized the PCR. Method: immunoSEQ multiplex PCR; TCRdb's copy keeps in-frame clones and lacks some. The sample carries around 120,000 clones, 75% to 85% recorded once. The rearrangement uses TRBV11-2 and TRBJ2-3; 10 nucleotides line up with TRBD2. The sequence derives from a man aged 25-45 years in good health and CMV-seronegative. The specimen was PBMCs. CDR3 nucleotides: TGTGCCAGCAGCTTAGAGAGCGGGAGGGCAGATACGCAGTATTTT. Encoded protein: CASSLESGRADTQYF.